This record looks at one TCR beta chain sequence and its context. The target antigen is unknown. Measured with immunoSEQ multiplex PCR; TCRdb has only the in-frame clones, and not every one. Of 90,000 to 120,000 clones listed, just over 90% are singletons. The data stem from a study of OX40 agonist ivuxolimab in advanced cancers. Overall study context: Patients received intravenous ivuxolimab every 2 weeks at 0.01 to 10 mg/kg.

Findings of the study overall: At 0.1-3.0 mg/kg, partial responders had clonal expansion among the lowest observed. Expanded clones tended on average to be more numerous among CD8+ T cells than CD4+.

The source was CD4+ or CD8+ T cells sorted from blood, collected in a trial of the OX40 agonist ivuxolimab. The receptor was isolated from an adult with an advanced solid tumor such as melanoma, head and neck, liver or kidney cancer.

DNA of the CDR3: TGTGCCATCAGTGTCGCGGGGTCAAGCTCTGGGGCCAACGTCCTGACTTTC. Encoded protein: CAISVAGSSSGANVLTF. The rearrangement links TRBV10-3 to TRBJ2-6; D possibly corresponds to TRBD2 (6 bases). Germline V gene data show CDR1 as ENHRY and CDR2 as SYGVKD. The CDR3 extends over 17 amino acids. V lost 4 bases and J lost 0, with 13 bases in between.